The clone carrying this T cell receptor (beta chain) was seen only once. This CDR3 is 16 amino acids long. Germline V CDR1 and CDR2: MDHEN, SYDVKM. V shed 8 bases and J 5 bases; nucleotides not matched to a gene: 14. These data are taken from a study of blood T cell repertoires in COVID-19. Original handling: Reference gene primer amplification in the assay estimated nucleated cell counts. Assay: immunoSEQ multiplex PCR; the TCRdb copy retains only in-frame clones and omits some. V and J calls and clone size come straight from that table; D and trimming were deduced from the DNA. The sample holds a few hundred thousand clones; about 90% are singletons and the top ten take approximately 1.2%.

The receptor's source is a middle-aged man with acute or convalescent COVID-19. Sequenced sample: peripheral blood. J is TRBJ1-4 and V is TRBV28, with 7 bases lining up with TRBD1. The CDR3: CASVYQGGRINEKLFF. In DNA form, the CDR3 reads TGTGCCAGCGTATACCAGGGGGGACGGATCAATGAAAAACTGTTTTTT.